The sequence of this TCR beta chain was determined in a study of shared clonotypes between healthy human individuals. Study summary: The study used three CD4 naive, three CD4 memory, two CD8 naive and one CD8 memory plate per donor.

V lost 9 bases, J lost 4 bases, and 7 bases stayed unmatched. CDR1 is SNHLY and CDR2 is FYNNEI in the germline V gene. This CDR3 has 13 amino acids. Study results and limitations: Clonotype sharing among donors was expected to depend on sequencing depth.

Study processing details: From ImmunoSEQ came sequences covering only the junction and carrying no quality scores, so filtering differed. Here immunoSEQ multiplex PCR was the method, and the copy in TCRdb shows in-frame clones only, minus some. V and J calls and clone size are copied from that table; D and trimming were computed from the DNA. The table has some 690,000 clones, around 91% seen once. In regard to this clone: Its antigen is not known.

This clonotype was sampled from a man aged 18 to 35 in good health. Some clones in this sample may be carry-over from other donors' samples. This chain joins TRBV2 and TRBJ2-7, with 9 bases matching TRBD1. The sequenced sample was memory CD8+ T cells from PBMCs. Subset of the sample: CD45RO+ cells pooled with CCR7-negative TemRA cells. This chain's CDR3 is CARQGARPYEQYF. The CDR3 nucleotides are TGTGCCAGACAGGGGGCCCGACCTTACGAGCAGTACTTC.